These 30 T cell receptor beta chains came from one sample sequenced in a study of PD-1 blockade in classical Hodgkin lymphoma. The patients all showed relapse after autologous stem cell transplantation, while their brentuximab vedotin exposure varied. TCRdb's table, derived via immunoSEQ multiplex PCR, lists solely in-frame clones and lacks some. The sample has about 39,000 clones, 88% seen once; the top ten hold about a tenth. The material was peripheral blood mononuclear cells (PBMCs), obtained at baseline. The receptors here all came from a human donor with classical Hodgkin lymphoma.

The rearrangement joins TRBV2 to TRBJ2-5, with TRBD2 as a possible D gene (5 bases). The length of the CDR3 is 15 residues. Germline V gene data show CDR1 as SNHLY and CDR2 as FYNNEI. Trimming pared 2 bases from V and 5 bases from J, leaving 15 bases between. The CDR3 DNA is TGTGCCAGCAGTGAAATAGGCGGGCGGGTGGAGACCCAGTACTTC. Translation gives CASSEIGGRVETQYF.

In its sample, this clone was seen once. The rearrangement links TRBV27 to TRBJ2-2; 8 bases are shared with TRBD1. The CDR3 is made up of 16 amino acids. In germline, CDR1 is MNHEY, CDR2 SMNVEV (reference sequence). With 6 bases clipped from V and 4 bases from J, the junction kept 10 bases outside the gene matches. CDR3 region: CASRRGRGRITGELFF. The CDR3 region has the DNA TGTGCCAGCAGGCGGGGCAGGGGGCGTATCACCGGGGAGCTGTTTTTT.

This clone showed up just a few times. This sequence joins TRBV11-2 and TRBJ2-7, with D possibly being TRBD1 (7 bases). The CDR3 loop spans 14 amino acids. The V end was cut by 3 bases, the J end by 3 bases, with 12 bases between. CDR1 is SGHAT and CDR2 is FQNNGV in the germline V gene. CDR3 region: CASSLGGQSYEQYF. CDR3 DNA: TGTGCCAGCAGCTTGGGGGGACAGAGCTACGAGCAGTACTTC.

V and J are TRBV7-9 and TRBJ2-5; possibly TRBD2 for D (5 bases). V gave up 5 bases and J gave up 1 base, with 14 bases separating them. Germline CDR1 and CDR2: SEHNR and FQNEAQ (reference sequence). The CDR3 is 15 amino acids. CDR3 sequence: CASSPPVAFQETQYF. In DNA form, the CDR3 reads TGTGCCAGCAGCCCGCCCGTAGCGTTCCAAGAGACCCAGTACTTC. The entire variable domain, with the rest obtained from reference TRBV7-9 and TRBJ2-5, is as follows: DTGVSQNPRHKITKRGQNVTFRCDPISEHNRLYWYRQTLGQGPEFLTYFQNEAQLEKSRLLSDRFSAERPKGSFSTLEIQRTEQGDSAMYLCASSPPVAFQETQYFGPGTRLLVL.

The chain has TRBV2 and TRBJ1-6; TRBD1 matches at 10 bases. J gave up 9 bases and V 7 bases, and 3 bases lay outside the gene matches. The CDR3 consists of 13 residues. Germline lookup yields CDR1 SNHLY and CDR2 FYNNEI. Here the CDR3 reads CASKGDRGSPLHF. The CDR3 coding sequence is TGTGCCAGCAAGGGGGACAGGGGTTCACCCCTCCACTTT.

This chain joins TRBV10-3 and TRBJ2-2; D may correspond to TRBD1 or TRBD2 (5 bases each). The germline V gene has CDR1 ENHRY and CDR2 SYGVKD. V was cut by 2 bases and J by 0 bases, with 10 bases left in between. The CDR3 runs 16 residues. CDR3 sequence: CAISETRGPNTGELFF. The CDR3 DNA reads TGTGCCATCAGTGAGACGAGGGGACCGAACACCGGGGAGCTGTTTTTT.

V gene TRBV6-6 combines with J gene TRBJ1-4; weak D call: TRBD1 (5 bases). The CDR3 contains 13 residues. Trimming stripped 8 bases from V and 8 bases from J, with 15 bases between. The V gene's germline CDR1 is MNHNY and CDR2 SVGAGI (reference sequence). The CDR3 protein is CASRNNGAEKLFF. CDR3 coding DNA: TGTGCCAGCCGGAATAATGGGGCGGAAAAACTGTTTTTT.

CDR3 in amino acids: CASSLARGGGSPLHF. DNA for the CDR3: TGTGCCAGCAGCTTAGCGCGGGGAGGGGGATCACCCCTCCACTTT. This rearrangement joins TRBV7-2 to TRBJ1-6, with D possibly being TRBD1 (6 bases). The V gene lost 0 bases and the J gene lost 10 bases, with 13 bases spanning the gap. Germline V CDR1 and CDR2: SGHTA, FQGNSA. CDR3 size: 15 residues.

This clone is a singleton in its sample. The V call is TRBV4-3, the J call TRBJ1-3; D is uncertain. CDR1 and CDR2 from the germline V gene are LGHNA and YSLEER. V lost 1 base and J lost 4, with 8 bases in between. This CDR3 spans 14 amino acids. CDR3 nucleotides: TGCGCCAGCAGCCAAGGTGAAGTCGGAAACACCATATATTTT. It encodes CASSQGEVGNTIYF.

As DNA, the CDR3 is TGTGCCAGCAGCCGCCGACTCACGGAGACCCAGTACTTC. It specifies CASSRRLTETQYF. The V gene is TRBV7-2, the J gene TRBJ2-5; D uncertain. The CDR3 is 13 amino acids. Germline values: CDR1 SGHTA, CDR2 FQGNSA. V was pared by 5 bases and J by 5 bases, with 12 bases between.

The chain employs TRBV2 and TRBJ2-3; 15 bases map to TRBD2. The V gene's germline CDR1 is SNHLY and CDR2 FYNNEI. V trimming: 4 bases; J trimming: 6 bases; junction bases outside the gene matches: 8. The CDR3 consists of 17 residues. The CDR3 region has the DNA TGTGCCAGCAGTGGGACTAGCGGGAGGGCCGGGACCGATACGCAGTATTTT. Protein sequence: CASSGTSGRAGTDTQYF.

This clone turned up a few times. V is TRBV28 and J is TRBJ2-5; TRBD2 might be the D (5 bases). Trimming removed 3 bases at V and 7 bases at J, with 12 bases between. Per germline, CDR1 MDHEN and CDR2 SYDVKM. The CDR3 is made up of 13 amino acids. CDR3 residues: CASSFLRVGTQYF. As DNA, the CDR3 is TGTGCCAGCAGTTTTCTGAGGGTAGGGACCCAGTACTTC.

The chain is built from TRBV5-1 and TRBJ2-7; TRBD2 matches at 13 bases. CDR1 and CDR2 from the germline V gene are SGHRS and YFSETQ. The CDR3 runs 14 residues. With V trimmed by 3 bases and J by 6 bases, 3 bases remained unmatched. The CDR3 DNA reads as TGCGCCAGCAGCTGGACTAGCGGGAGATCCGAGCAGTACTTC. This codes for CASSWTSGRSEQYF.

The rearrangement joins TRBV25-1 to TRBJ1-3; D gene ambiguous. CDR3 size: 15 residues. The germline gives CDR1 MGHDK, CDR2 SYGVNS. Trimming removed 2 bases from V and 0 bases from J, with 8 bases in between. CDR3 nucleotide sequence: TGTGCCAGCAGTGAAGGAGGGAGCTCTGGAAACACCATATATTTT. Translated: CASSEGGSSGNTIYF.

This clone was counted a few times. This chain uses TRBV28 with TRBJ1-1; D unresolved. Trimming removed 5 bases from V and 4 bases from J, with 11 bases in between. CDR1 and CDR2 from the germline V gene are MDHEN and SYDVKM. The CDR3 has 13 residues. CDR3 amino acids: CASSLRVFTEAFF. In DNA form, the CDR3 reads TGTGCCAGCAGTCTGCGGGTCTTCACTGAAGCTTTCTTT.

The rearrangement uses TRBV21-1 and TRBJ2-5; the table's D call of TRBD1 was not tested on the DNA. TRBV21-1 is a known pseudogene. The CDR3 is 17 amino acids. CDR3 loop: CASSLKCGQGVVETQYF. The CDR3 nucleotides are TGTGCCAGCAGCCTAAAATGTGGACAGGGGGTAGTAGAGACCCAGTACTTC.

CDR3 bases: TGTGCCAGTAGTAGCCCTCCGCAGGGACGGAACCAAGAGACCCAGTACTTC. This translates into CASSSPPQGRNQETQYF. J is TRBJ2-5 and V is TRBV19; the D gene could be TRBD1 or TRBD2 (5 bases each). Trimming pared 4 bases from V and 0 bases from J, leaving 18 bases between. From germline, CDR1 is LNHDA and CDR2 SQIVND (reference sequence). This CDR3 is 17 amino acids long.

CDR3 in DNA: TGTGCCAGCAGCGCGGGGGCATTGGGTGAAGCTTTCTTT. Its protein product is CASSAGALGEAFF. The rearrangement joins TRBV5-6 to TRBJ1-1; tentative D call: TRBD1 (6 bases). This CDR3 region has 13 residues. Germline V lookup: CDR1 SGHDT, CDR2 YYEEEE. V was shortened by 4 bases and J by 7 bases, with 14 bases between the two germline ends.

The CDR3 DNA follows: TGTGCCAGCAATCGAGTCGGGGGGGTTTTGAATCAGCCCCAGCATTTT. This gives the protein CASNRVGGVLNQPQHF. The V call is TRBV2, the J call TRBJ1-5; the D gene is possibly TRBD1 (5 bases). Between the trimmed V and J ends, which lost 7 bases and 4 bases, there was a span of 20 bases. This CDR3 contains 16 residues. Looked up from germline, CDR1 is SNHLY and CDR2 is FYNNEI.

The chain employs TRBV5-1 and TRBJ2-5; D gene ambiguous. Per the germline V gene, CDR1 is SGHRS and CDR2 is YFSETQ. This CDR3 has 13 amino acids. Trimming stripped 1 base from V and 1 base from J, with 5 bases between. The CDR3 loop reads CASSLRAQETQYF. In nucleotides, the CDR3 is TGCGCCAGCAGCTTGCGGGCCCAAGAGACCCAGTACTTC.

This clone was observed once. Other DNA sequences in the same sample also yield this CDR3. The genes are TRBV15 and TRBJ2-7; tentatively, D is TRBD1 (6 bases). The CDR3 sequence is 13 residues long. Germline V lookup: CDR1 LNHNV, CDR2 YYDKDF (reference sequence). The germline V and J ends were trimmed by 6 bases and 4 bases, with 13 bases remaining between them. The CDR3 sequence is CATSSGRGYEQYF. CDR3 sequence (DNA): TGTGCCACCAGTTCGGGCAGGGGTTACGAGCAGTACTTC.

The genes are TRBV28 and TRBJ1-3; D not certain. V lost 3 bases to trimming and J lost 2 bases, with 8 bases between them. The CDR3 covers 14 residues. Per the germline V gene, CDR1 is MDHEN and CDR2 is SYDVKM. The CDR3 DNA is TGTGCCAGCAGTTTTGGAGGTCCTGGAAACACCATATATTTT. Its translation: CASSFGGPGNTIYF.

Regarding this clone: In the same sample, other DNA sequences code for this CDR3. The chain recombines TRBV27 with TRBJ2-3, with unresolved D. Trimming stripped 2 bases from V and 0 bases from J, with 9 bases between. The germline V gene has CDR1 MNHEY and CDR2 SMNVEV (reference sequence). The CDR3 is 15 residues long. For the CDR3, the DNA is TGTGCCAGCAGTTTAATTCCGGGTAGCACAGATACGCAGTATTTT. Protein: CASSLIPGSTDTQYF.

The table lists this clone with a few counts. The CDR3 bases are TGTGCCAGCAGCCCGGGAGGGGGCTCCACCGGGGAGCTGTTTTTT. Translation: CASSPGGGSTGELFF. The V and J genes are TRBV7-3 and TRBJ2-2; D might be TRBD2 (8 bases). The CDR3 has 15 residues. CDR1 is SGHTA and CDR2 is FQGTGA in the germline V gene. The ends were cut back, 5 bases at V and 4 bases at J, with 14 bases in the middle.

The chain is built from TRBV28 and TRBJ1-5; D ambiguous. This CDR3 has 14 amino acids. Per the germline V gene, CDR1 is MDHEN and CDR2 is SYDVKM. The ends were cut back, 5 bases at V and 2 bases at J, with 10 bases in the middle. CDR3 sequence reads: CASSEMGGNQPQHF. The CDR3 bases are TGTGCCAGCAGTGAGATGGGAGGCAATCAGCCCCAGCATTTT.

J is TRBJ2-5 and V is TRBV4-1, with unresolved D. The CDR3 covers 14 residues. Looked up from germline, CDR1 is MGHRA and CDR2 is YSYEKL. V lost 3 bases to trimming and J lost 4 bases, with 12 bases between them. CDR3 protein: CASSQAAIGETQYF. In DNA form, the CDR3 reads TGCGCCAGCAGCCAGGCGGCTATAGGAGAGACCCAGTACTTC.

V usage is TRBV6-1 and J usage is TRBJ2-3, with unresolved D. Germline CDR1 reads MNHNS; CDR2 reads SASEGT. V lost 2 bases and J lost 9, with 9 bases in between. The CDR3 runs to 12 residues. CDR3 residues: CASSEPTPTQYF. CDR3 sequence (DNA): TGTGCCAGCAGTGAACCCACTCCCACGCAGTATTTT.

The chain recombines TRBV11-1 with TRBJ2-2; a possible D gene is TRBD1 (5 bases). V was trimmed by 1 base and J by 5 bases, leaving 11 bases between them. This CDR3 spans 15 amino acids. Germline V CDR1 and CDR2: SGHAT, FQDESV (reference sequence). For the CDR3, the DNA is TGTGCCAGCAGCTTAGACCAGGGTAGGACCGGGGAGCTGTTTTTT. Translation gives CASSLDQGRTGELFF.

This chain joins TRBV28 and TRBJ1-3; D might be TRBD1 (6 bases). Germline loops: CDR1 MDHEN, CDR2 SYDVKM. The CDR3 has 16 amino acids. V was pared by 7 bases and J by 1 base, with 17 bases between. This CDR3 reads CASTPTGTSSGNTIYF. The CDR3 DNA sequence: TGTGCCAGCACCCCCACCGGGACATCTTCTGGAAACACCATATATTTT.

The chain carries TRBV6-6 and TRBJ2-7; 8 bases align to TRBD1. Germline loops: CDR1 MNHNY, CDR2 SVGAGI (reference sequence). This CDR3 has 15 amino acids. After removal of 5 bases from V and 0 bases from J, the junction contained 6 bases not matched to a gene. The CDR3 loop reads CASSTGQVSSYEQYF. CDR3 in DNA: TGTGCCAGCAGTACGGGACAGGTTAGCTCCTACGAGCAGTACTTC.